A selection of T cell receptor beta chains follows, all from one sample in a study of T cells in Graves' hyperthyroidism and ophthalmopathy. TCRdb independently ran MiXCR on the multiplex PCR reads; one entry per CDR3 protein. The table has fewer than 300,000 distinct CDR3 sequences, less than 30% seen once. The sample was blood. Source of these receptors: a man in his forties or fifties with Graves' hyperthyroidism that later progressed to Graves' ophthalmopathy. Both conserved end residues are part of each CDR3. Fields, in order: J gene, V gene, clone size, D gene, CDR3 protein, CDR3 DNA. A D gene is named only where the DNA matches it firmly. Only part of the rows carry a size: once, few, many, or a class if the clone is expanded.

TRBJ2-3,TRBV15,NA,NA,CATSRVYGDTQYF,TGTGCCACCAGCAGAGTTTATGGGGATACGCAGTATTTT
TRBJ1-5,TRBV19,many,TRBD1,CASRPSTGNNQPQHF,TGTGCCAGTAGGCCCTCGACAGGGAACAATCAGCCCCAGCATTTT
TRBJ2-5,TRBV20-1,many,NA,CSAQMPGAGTQYF,TGCAGTGCCCAGATGCCAGGTGCAGGGACCCAGTACTTC
TRBJ2-2,TRBV11-2,many,TRBD2,CASSRAGMGTGELFF,TGTGCCAGCAGCCGAGCGGGAATGGGCACCGGGGAGCTGTTTTTT
TRBJ2-7,TRBV20-1,many,TRBD2,CSAKREMQYEQYF,TGCAGTGCTAAGCGGGAGATGCAGTACGAGCAGTACTTC
TRBJ2-7,TRBV10-3,many,NA,CAISERQGTTYEQYF,TGTGCCATCAGTGAGAGGCAGGGGACAACCTACGAGCAGTACTTC
TRBJ2-1,TRBV24-1,NA,TRBD2,CATRDLAGGNYNEQFF,TGTGCCACCAGAGATCTAGCGGGAGGAAACTACAATGAGCAGTTCTTC
TRBJ1-1,TRBV12-3/TRBV12-4,NA,NA,CASSPFGYKADRTEAFF,TGTGCCAGCAGCCCGTTTGGGTACAAGGCAGACCGCACTGAAGCTTTCTTT
TRBJ2-7,TRBV15,many,NA,CATSYAYGTPSYEQYF,TGTGCCACCAGCTATGCATACGGGACTCCCTCCTACGAGCAGTACTTC
TRBJ1-1,TRBV6-5,many,NA,CASSPPGRSDTEAFF,TGTGCCAGCAGCCCCCCGGGGAGATCGGACACTGAAGCTTTCTTT
TRBJ1-1,TRBV6-2/TRBV6-3,NA,TRBD1,CASSQDRGMRTEAFF,TGTGCCAGCAGCCAGGACAGGGGGATGAGGACTGAAGCTTTCTTT
TRBJ1-1,TRBV12-3/TRBV12-4,once,NA,CASSSRPAVMNTEAFF,TGTGCCAGCAGTTCGAGGCCCGCAGTGATGAACACTGAAGCTTTCTTT
TRBJ1-1,TRBV6-1,many,NA,CASRVGTEAFF,TGTGCCAGCAGGGTCGGCACTGAAGCTTTCTTT
TRBJ2-7,TRBV7-2,NA,NA,CASSLDAGLVYEQYF,TGTGCCAGCAGCTTAGACGCAGGGTTAGTCTACGAGCAGTACTTC
TRBJ2-7,TRBV5-1,many,TRBD2,CASSLRSGETYEQYF,TGCGCCAGCAGCTTGAGAAGCGGGGAAACCTACGAGCAGTACTTC
TRBJ1-5,TRBV6-1,NA,NA,CASSSDFRADQPQHF,TGTGCCAGCAGCTCAGACTTCAGGGCGGACCAGCCCCAGCATTTT
TRBJ1-2,TRBV2,many,NA,CASSVEGGEHGYTF,TGTGCCAGCAGTGTCGAGGGAGGGGAGCATGGCTACACCTTC
TRBJ1-2,TRBV5-1,many,TRBD1,CASSLRQGSGYTF,TGCGCCAGCAGCTTAAGACAGGGAAGTGGCTACACCTTC
TRBJ1-1,TRBV6-5,many,NA,CASRRETEAFF,TGTGCCAGCAGGAGGGAAACTGAAGCTTTCTTT
TRBJ1-2,TRBV27,NA,TRBD1,CASSLNADRAQNGYTF,TGTGCCAGCAGTTTGAATGCGGACAGGGCCCAGAATGGCTACACCTTC
TRBJ2-7,TRBV2,many,TRBD1,CASKGQGNAEQYF,TGTGCCAGCAAAGGACAGGGGAATGCCGAGCAGTACTTC
TRBJ2-2,TRBV6-1,many,TRBD2,CASSRGTSGANTGELFF,TGTGCCAGCAGTAGAGGGACTAGCGGAGCGAACACCGGGGAGCTGTTTTTT
TRBJ1-5,TRBV9,many,NA,CASSAGQPGQPQHF,TGTGCCAGCAGCGCCGGACAGCCCGGTCAGCCCCAGCATTTT
TRBJ2-4,TRBV27,NA,TRBD1,CASGQGGNIQYF,TGTGCCAGCGGACAGGGCGGAAACATTCAGTACTTC
TRBJ2-2,TRBV7-3,many,TRBD2,CASSRGRDGELFF,TGTGCCAGCAGCCGCGGGAGAGACGGGGAGCTGTTTTTT
TRBJ2-5,TRBV12-3/TRBV12-4,many,NA,CASSLVGYQETQYF,TGTGCCAGCAGTTTAGTGGGATACCAAGAGACCCAGTACTTC
TRBJ1-1,TRBV6-2/TRBV6-3,NA,NA,CATIRTENTEAFF,TGTGCCACGATTCGGACAGAGAACACTGAAGCTTTCTTT
TRBJ1-1,TRBV12-3/TRBV12-4,many,TRBD1,CASSFDRGGPTEAFF,TGTGCCAGCAGTTTTGACAGGGGCGGTCCCACTGAAGCTTTCTTT
TRBJ2-2,TRBV6-4,many,NA,CASSDSWTPPGELFF,TGTGCCAGCAGTGACAGTTGGACACCCCCCGGGGAGCTGTTTTTT
TRBJ1-1,TRBV12-5,many,TRBD1,CASGLGQGEAFF,TGTGCTAGTGGTCTCGGACAGGGTGAAGCTTTCTTT
TRBJ2-2,TRBV19,many,NA,CASSHGGNTGELFF,TGTGCCAGTAGCCACGGGGGCAACACCGGGGAGCTGTTTTTT
TRBJ1-2,TRBV6-5,many,TRBD1,CASSYKTGPGPYGYTF,TGTGCCAGCAGTTATAAGACAGGGCCCGGGCCATATGGCTACACCTTC
TRBJ2-7,TRBV6-5,many,TRBD2,CASSSELAGVYEQYF,TGTGCCAGCAGTTCCGAACTAGCGGGGGTCTACGAGCAGTACTTC
TRBJ2-7,TRBV11-2,many,NA,CASSQTGPGEQYF,TGTGCCAGCAGCCAGACGGGCCCGGGGGAGCAGTACTTC
TRBJ1-1,TRBV6-1,once,NA,CASTDWGGTEAFF,TGTGCCAGCACCGATTGGGGTGGCACTGAAGCTTTCTTT
TRBJ2-2,TRBV28,many,TRBD1,CASSTMGQGDIGELFF,TGTGCCAGCAGTACAATGGGACAGGGGGATATCGGGGAGCTGTTTTTT
TRBJ2-2,TRBV11-3,many,NA,CASSHSGGELFF,TGTGCCAGCAGCCATAGTGGCGGGGAGCTGTTTTTT
TRBJ2-5,TRBV20-1,many,NA,CSVASGQETQYF,TGCAGTGTCGCAAGCGGCCAAGAGACCCAGTACTTC
TRBJ2-7,TRBV7-2,many,NA,CASSLRHYEQYF,TGTGCCAGCAGCTTACGACACTACGAGCAGTACTTC
TRBJ2-5,TRBV7-2,many,TRBD2,CASSLGAAGGNQETQYF,TGTGCCAGCAGCTTAGGGGCGGCGGGAGGAAACCAAGAGACCCAGTACTTC
TRBJ2-7,TRBV13,many,NA,CASSFGTNYEQYF,TGTGCCAGCAGCTTTGGTACTAACTACGAGCAGTACTTC
TRBJ2-7,TRBV6-1,once,NA,CASRPWSSDEQYF,TGTGCCAGCAGGCCCTGGTCCTCAGACGAGCAGTACTTC
TRBJ1-2,TRBV9,NA,TRBD1,CASSSHGQEVNYGYTF,TGTGCCAGCAGCTCCCACGGACAGGAAGTTAACTATGGCTACACCTTC